This entry lists 23 T cell receptor beta chains sequenced from one sample in a study of blood T cells in healthy people across ages. Through a sample-barcoded 5' primer and a J-beta primer mix, a second PCR was run for roughly 6 to 11 cycles. TCRdb ran MiXCR on the 5' RACE reads and lists one entry per CDR3 protein. The table has about 670,000 distinct CDR3 sequences, about 43% seen once. Sequenced input: blood. The receptors here all came from a man older than 75 in good health.

The chain recombines TRBV6-5 with TRBJ1-1; D remains unclear. Between the trimmed V and J ends, which lost 4 bases and 6 bases, there was a span of 6 bases. This CDR3 comprises 11 residues. CDR1 is MNHEY, CDR2 SVGAGI, per germline. The CDR3 spells CASSSGAEAFF. The CDR3 bases are TGTGCCAGCAGTTCCGGGGCTGAAGCTTTCTTT.

This chain links TRBV29-1 with TRBJ2-5; TRBD2 matches 9 bases. V was clipped by 5 bases and J by 6 bases; unmatched bases: 7. The CDR3 has 13 amino acids. CDR1 and CDR2 from the germline V gene are SQVTM and ANQGSEA. The CDR3 DNA is TGCAGCGTTCAAGCGGGGGGCGGGCAGACCCAGTACTTC. It specifies CSVQAGGGQTQYF.

This clonotype was seen a handful of times. This chain connects TRBV28 to TRBJ2-3, with D perhaps TRBD2 (6 bases). V lost 8 bases to trimming and J lost 1 base, with 16 bases between them. Germline V gene lookup returns CDR1 MDHEN and CDR2 SYDVKM. This CDR3 has 15 amino acids. DNA of the CDR3: TGTGCCAGCGGACCGGGTAGCGGACGCACAGATACGCAGTATTTT. Translating gives CASGPGSGRTDTQYF.

This chain links TRBV5-1 with TRBJ2-3, with D unresolved. Per the germline V gene, CDR1 is SGHRS and CDR2 is YFSETQ. The CDR3 is 14 amino acids. V shed 3 bases and J shed 2 bases, with 10 bases lying between them. As DNA, the CDR3 is TGCGCCAGCAGCTCTAGTCTCCCCACAGATACGCAGTATTTT. It yields the protein CASSSSLPTDTQYF. Full variable domain (missing parts from reference TRBV5-1 and TRBJ2-3): KAGVTQTPRYLIKTRGQQVTLSCSPISGHRSVSWYQQTPGQGLQFLFEYFSETQRNKGNFPGRFSGRQFSNSRSEMNVSTLELGDSALYLCASSSSLPTDTQYFGPGTRLTVL.

The chain has TRBV20-1 and TRBJ2-7; TRBD2 aligns across 12 bases. Germline assignment: CDR1 DFQATT and CDR2 SNEGSKA (reference sequence). The CDR3 is 16 residues long. V shed 6 bases, J shed 2 bases, and the junction held 11 bases outside the gene matches. The DNA for the CDR3 is TGCAGTGCAATAGCCCCAACTAGCGGGAGGACCTACGAGCAGTACTTC. Amino acid sequence: CSAIAPTSGRTYEQYF.

This clonotype came up many times. CDR3 in DNA: TGTGCCAGCAGTTCATCCCGACAGGGTGTGCAGTACTTC. Protein: CASSSSRQGVQYF. The chain employs TRBV27 and TRBJ2-7; 7 bases are a match to TRBD1. The germline gives CDR1 MNHEY, CDR2 SMNVEV (reference sequence). This CDR3 is built from 13 residues. V lost 4 bases and J lost 9; bases outside the gene matches: 9.

J is TRBJ1-2 and V is TRBV29-1; 9 bases are a match to TRBD1. J lost 5 bases, V lost 4 bases, and 5 bases had no gene match. Germline CDR1 is SQVTM and CDR2 is ANQGSEA. The length of the CDR3 is 13 residues. DNA for the CDR3: TGCAGCGTTGTAAACAGGGGGCTGTATGGCTACACCTTC. Its protein product is CSVVNRGLYGYTF.

The chain employs TRBV12-3 or TRBV12-4 and TRBJ2-7; D not certain. Between the trimmed V and J ends, which lost 3 bases and 5 bases, there was a span of 8 bases. There are 12 residues in the CDR3. CDR3 residues: CASSFFLNEQYF. CDR3 in DNA: TGTGCCAGCAGTTTTTTCTTGAACGAGCAGTACTTC.

The chain combines TRBV14 with TRBJ1-2; no clear D gene. CDR1 is SGHDN, CDR2 FVKESK, per germline. Trimming shortened V by 4 bases and J by 0 bases, and 12 bases separated the two germline ends. There are 15 residues in the CDR3. The CDR3 here is CASSPPSAANYGYTF. CDR3 DNA: TGTGCCAGCAGCCCCCCCAGCGCCGCTAACTATGGCTACACCTTC.

The table lists this clonotype with a few counts. The chain couples TRBV6-2 or TRBV6-3 to TRBJ2-1, with a tentative D call TRBD1 (5 bases). Germline loops: CDR1 MNHEY, CDR2 SVGEGT. Trimming removed 2 bases at V and 0 bases at J, with 11 bases between. The CDR3 loop spans 16 amino acids. CDR3 loop: CASSYRETASYNEQFF. In DNA, the CDR3 is TGTGCCAGCAGTTACCGTGAGACAGCCTCCTACAATGAGCAGTTCTTC.

This clonotype was seen many times. This chain links TRBV10-3 with TRBJ2-1; D unclear. This CDR3 comprises 15 residues. The V end lost 0 bases, the J end lost 4 bases, and 10 bases lay between the germline ends. Germline V gene data show CDR1 as ENHRY and CDR2 as SYGVKD. The CDR3 region is CAISESARAYNEQFF. Here the CDR3 DNA reads TGTGCCATCAGTGAGTCCGCTAGAGCATACAATGAGCAGTTCTTC.

This chain uses TRBV9 with TRBJ2-7; D may be TRBD2 (5 bases). Germline CDR1 reads SGDLS; CDR2 reads YYNGEE. The V gene lost 3 bases and the J gene lost 9 bases, with 22 bases spanning the gap. The CDR3 sequence is 15 residues long. CDR3 sequence reads: CASSEGVANNPRQYF. The CDR3 region has the DNA TGTGCCAGCAGCGAGGGCGTAGCGAACAACCCCCGGCAGTACTTC.

This clonotype was counted at least ten times. V usage is TRBV6-1 and J usage is TRBJ2-7; 8 nucleotides agree with TRBD1. From germline, CDR1 is MNHNS and CDR2 SASEGT. The junction had 11 bases not matched to a gene; V was cut back by 2 bases and J by 5 bases. The CDR3 loop spans 16 amino acids. The DNA of the CDR3 is TGTGCCAGCAGTGAACGGGGCAGGGGGCGCCCCCACGAGCAGTACTTC. Translated: CASSERGRGRPHEQYF.

This clonotype appeared a few times. The V call is TRBV7-8, the J call TRBJ2-3; 13 bases are a match to TRBD2. The CDR3 runs 17 residues. Trimming removed 5 bases from V and 1 base from J; junction bases left unmatched: 6. Germline CDR1 is SGHVS and CDR2 is FQNEAQ. In DNA form, the CDR3 reads TGTGCCAGCAGCCCAGACGGACTAGCGGGGGGCACAGATACGCAGTATTTT. Translation: CASSPDGLAGGTDTQYF.

In its sample, this clonotype was seen a few times. The chain joins TRBV21-1 to TRBJ2-4; the D call of TRBD1 is as the table states it, not checked on the DNA. TRBV21-1 corresponds to a pseudogene. CDR3 length: 17 amino acids. DNA of the CDR3: TGTGCCAGCGCTGGTAATACAGGAAACTTAGCCAAAAACATTCAGTACTTC. Protein sequence: CASAGNTGNLAKNIQYF.

Details on this clonotype: At one end the junction does not follow the germline gene, possibly because of a read error. V gene TRBV6-6 combines with J gene TRBJ2-6; D may match TRBD1 or TRBD2 (5 bases each). The CDR3 is made up of 17 amino acids. Germline CDR1 and CDR2: MNHNY and SVGAGI (reference sequence). CDR3 amino acids: CASSYEGSRSGTNVLTF. The CDR3 DNA follows: TGTGCCAGCAGTTACGAGGGGTCTCGCTCTGGGACCAACGTCCTGACTTTC.

This clonotype has just a few counts. J is TRBJ1-2 and V is TRBV27; TRBD1 might be the D (5 bases). V gave up 6 bases and J gave up 4 bases, with 18 bases separating them. Per germline, CDR1 MNHEY and CDR2 SMNVEV (reference sequence). The CDR3 has 15 amino acids. This chain's CDR3 is CASRGPGAGSYGYTF. The CDR3 bases are TGTGCCAGCAGGGGACCCGGGGCTGGGAGCTATGGCTACACCTTC.

The rearrangement uses TRBV7-2 and TRBJ1-4, with 7 nucleotides matching TRBD1. Germline CDR1 SGHTA, CDR2 FQGNSA. The CDR3 contains 14 residues. V was clipped by 4 bases and J by 8 bases; unmatched bases: 7. The CDR3: CASSYTGVGEKLFF. CDR3 DNA: TGTGCCAGCAGCTACACAGGGGTGGGGGAAAAACTGTTTTTT.

CDR3 DNA sequence: TGTGCCAGCACCCTTAGTAGCCCGGACAATGAGCAGTTCTTC. Translation gives CASTLSSPDNEQFF. The chain couples TRBV5-5 to TRBJ2-1; D gene unclear. The CDR3 sequence is 14 residues long. V shed 6 bases and J shed 5 bases, with 15 bases lying between them. The V gene's germline CDR1 is SGHKS and CDR2 YYEKEE (reference sequence).

In its sample, this clonotype was seen many times. The V gene is TRBV29-1, the J gene TRBJ2-1; 14 bases match TRBD2. Germline V gene lookup returns CDR1 SQVTM and CDR2 ANQGSEA. The junction had 8 bases not matched to a gene; V was cut back by 6 bases and J by 7 bases. This CDR3 spans 15 amino acids. The CDR3: CSVEGLAGEVNEQFF. CDR3 coding DNA: TGCAGCGTCGAGGGACTAGCGGGAGAAGTGAATGAGCAGTTCTTC.

This clonotype was seen a few times. The chain has TRBV7-9 and TRBJ2-1; D gene unclear. V was trimmed by 4 bases and J by 3 bases, leaving 10 bases between them. Germline V gene data show CDR1 as SEHNR and CDR2 as FQNEAQ (reference sequence). The CDR3 extends over 14 amino acids. The CDR3 reads CASSSSVGYNEQFF. The CDR3 region has the DNA TGTGCCAGCAGCTCCAGCGTGGGCTACAATGAGCAGTTCTTC.

This clonotype was recorded many times. DNA of the CDR3: TGCGCCAGCAGCCAAGACCGTCTAGGGGGCGGGGGTACTAATACGCAGTATTTT. As protein: CASSQDRLGGGGTNTQYF. The chain is built from TRBV4-1 and TRBJ2-3; D assignment may be TRBD1 or TRBD2 (7 bases each). The V and J ends lost 0 bases and 7 bases respectively, with 23 bases between them. The CDR3 consists of 18 residues. In germline, CDR1 is MGHRA, CDR2 YSYEKL.

The gene calls are TRBV24-1 and TRBJ2-4; D is undetermined. The V and J ends lost 2 bases and 13 bases respectively, with 14 bases between them. The CDR3 runs to 13 residues. Per germline, CDR1 KGHDR and CDR2 SFDVKD. The CDR3 region is CATSDSPRLEQYF. CDR3 coding DNA: TGTGCCACCAGTGATTCCCCCCGCTTGGAGCAGTACTTC.